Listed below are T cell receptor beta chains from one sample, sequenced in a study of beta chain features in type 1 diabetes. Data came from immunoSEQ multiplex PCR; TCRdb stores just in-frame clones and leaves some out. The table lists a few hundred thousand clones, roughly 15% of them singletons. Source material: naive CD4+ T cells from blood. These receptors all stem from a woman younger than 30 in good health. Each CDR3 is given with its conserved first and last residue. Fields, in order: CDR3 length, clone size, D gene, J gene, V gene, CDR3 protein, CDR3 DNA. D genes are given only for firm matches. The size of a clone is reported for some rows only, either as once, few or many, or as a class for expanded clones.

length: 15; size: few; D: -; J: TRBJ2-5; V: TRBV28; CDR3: CASSRGGGGQETQYF; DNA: TGTGCCAGCAGCCGTGGTGGTGGGGGGCAAGAGACCCAGTACTTC
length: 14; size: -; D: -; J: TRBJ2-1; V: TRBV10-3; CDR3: CAISESWAYNEQFF; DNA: TGTGCCATCAGTGAGTCATGGGCTTACAATGAGCAGTTCTTC
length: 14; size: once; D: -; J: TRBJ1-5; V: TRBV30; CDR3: CAWSESFSNQPQHF; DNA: TGTGCCTGGAGTGAAAGCTTTAGCAATCAGCCCCAGCATTTT
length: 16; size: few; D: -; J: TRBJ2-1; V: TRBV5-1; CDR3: CASSLGSRPIGNEQFF; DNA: TGCGCCAGCAGCTTGGGTTCTAGGCCGATAGGCAATGAGCAGTTCTTC
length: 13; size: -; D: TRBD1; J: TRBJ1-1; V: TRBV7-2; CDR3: CASSGQGRTEAFF; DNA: TGTGCCAGCAGCGGACAGGGACGGACTGAAGCTTTCTTT
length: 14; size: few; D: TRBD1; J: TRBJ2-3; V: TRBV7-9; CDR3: CASTSDRGSDTQYF; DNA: TGTGCCAGCACCTCCGACAGGGGATCAGATACGCAGTATTTT
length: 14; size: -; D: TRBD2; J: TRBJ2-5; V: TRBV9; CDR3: CASSAGLVPETQYF; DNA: TGTGCCAGCAGCGCCGGACTAGTCCCAGAGACCCAGTACTTC
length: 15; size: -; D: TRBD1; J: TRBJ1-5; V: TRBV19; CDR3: CASRRTGTSQEPQHF; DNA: TGTGCCAGTAGGCGGACAGGAACATCACAGGAGCCCCAGCATTTT
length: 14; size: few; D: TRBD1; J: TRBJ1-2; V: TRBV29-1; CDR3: CSVNSGQDLYGYTF; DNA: TGCAGCGTAAACAGCGGACAGGACCTCTATGGCTACACCTTC
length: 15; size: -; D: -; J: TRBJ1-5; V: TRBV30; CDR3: CAWSKNSIANQPQHF; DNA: TGTGCCTGGAGTAAAAATTCTATAGCAAATCAGCCCCAGCATTTT
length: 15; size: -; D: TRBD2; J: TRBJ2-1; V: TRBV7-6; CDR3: CASSLGLAGADEQFF; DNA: TGTGCCAGCAGCCTTGGACTAGCGGGAGCCGATGAGCAGTTCTTC
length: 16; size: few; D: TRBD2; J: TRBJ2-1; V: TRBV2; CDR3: CASSETRLAGGHEQFF; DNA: TGTGCCAGCAGTGAGACCCGACTAGCGGGAGGACATGAGCAGTTCTTC
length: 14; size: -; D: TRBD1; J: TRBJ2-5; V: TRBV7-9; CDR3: CASSQGQGGETQYF; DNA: TGTGCCAGCAGCCAAGGACAGGGGGGAGAGACCCAGTACTTC
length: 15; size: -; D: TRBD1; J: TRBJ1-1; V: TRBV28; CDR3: CASNTGQGTYTEAFF; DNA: TGTGCCAGCAACACCGGACAGGGGACCTACACTGAAGCTTTCTTT
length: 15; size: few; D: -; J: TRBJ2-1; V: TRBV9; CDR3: CASSVGRQVYNEQFF; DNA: TGTGCCAGCAGCGTTGGGAGACAGGTTTACAATGAGCAGTTCTTC
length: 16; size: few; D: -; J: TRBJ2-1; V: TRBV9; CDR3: CASSVGAGPTYNEQFF; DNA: TGTGCCAGCAGCGTAGGGGCGGGACCCACCTACAATGAGCAGTTCTTC
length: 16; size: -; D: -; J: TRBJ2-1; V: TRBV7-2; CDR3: CASSLAVSLSSNEQFF; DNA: TGTGCCAGCAGCTTAGCGGTGAGTCTTAGCAGCAATGAGCAGTTCTTC
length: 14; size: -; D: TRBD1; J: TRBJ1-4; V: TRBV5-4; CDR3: CASSLTGAGEKLFF; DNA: TGTGCCAGCAGCTTGACAGGGGCGGGGGAAAAACTGTTTTTT
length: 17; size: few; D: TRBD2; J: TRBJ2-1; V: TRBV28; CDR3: CASSLPSGTGSYNEQFF; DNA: TGTGCCAGCAGTCTCCCTAGCGGGACGGGCTCCTACAATGAGCAGTTCTTC
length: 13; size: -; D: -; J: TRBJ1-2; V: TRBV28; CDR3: CASSSGQYYGYTF; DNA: TGTGCCAGCAGTTCCGGACAGTACTATGGCTACACCTTC
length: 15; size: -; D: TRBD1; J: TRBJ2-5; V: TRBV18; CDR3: CASSPRDSPTETQYF; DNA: TGTGCCAGCTCACCCCGGGACAGCCCGACGGAGACCCAGTACTTC
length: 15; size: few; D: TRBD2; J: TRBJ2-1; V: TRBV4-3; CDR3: CASSLVLAGVDEQFF; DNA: TGCGCCAGCAGCCTGGTCCTAGCGGGAGTGGATGAGCAGTTCTTC
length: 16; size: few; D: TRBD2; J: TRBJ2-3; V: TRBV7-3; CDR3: CASTVRRGSGADTQYF; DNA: TGTGCCAGCACCGTTCGTCGCGGGAGTGGTGCAGATACGCAGTATTTT
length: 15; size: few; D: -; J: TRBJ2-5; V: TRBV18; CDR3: CASSPPGRGSETQYF; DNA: TGTGCCAGCTCACCCCCGGGCAGGGGAAGCGAGACCCAGTACTTC
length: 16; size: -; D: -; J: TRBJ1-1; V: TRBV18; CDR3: CASSPPSTVMNTEAFF; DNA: TGTGCCAGCTCACCACCGAGTACGGTCATGAACACTGAAGCTTTCTTT
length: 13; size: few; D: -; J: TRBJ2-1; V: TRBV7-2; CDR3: CASGRGVHNEQFF; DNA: TGTGCCAGCGGGCGCGGGGTTCACAATGAGCAGTTCTTC
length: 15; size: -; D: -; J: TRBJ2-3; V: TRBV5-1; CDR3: CASSLRLARADTQYF; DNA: TGCGCCAGCAGCTTGAGGCTAGCGCGCGCAGATACGCAGTATTTT
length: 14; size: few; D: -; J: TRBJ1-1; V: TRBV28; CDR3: CASSFGGSGVEAFF; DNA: TGTGCCAGCAGTTTCGGGGGCAGCGGGGTAGAAGCTTTCTTT
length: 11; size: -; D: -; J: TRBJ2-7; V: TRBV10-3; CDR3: CAIRDSSEQYF; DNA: TGTGCCATCAGGGACAGTTCAGAGCAGTACTTC
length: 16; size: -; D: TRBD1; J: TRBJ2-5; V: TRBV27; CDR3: CASSRGGQEKRETQYF; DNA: TGTGCCAGCAGTCGAGGGGGACAGGAGAAACGAGAGACCCAGTACTTC
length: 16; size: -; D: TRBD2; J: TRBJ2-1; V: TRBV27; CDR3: CASSFLTSGGRNEQFF; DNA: TGTGCCAGCAGTTTTCTGACTAGCGGGGGACGGAATGAGCAGTTCTTC
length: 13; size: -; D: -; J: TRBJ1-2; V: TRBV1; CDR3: CTSSRDSYYGYTF; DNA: TGCACCAGCAGCCGTGACAGTTACTATGGCTACACCTTC
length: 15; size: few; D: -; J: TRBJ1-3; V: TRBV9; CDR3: CASSVTGDSGNTIYF; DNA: TGTGCCAGCAGCGTGACAGGCGACTCTGGAAACACCATATATTTT
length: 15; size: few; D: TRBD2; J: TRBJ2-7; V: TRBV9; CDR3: CASSVASGIIYEQYF; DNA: TGTGCCAGCAGCGTAGCTAGCGGGATTATCTACGAGCAGTACTTC
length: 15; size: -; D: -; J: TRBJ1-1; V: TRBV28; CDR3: CASSSLSGINTEAFF; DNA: TGTGCCAGCAGTTCGCTCTCCGGGATAAACACTGAAGCTTTCTTT
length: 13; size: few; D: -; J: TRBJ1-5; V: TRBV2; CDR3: CAFRVEVDQPQHF; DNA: TGTGCCTTCAGGGTAGAGGTGGATCAGCCCCAGCATTTT
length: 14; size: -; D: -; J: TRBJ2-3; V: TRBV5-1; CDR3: CASSWQAYTDTQYF; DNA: TGCGCCAGCAGCTGGCAGGCCTATACAGATACGCAGTATTTT
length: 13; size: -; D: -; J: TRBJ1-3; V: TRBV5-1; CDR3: CASSFLSGNTIYF; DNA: TGCGCCAGCAGTTTCTTGAGTGGAAACACCATATATTTT
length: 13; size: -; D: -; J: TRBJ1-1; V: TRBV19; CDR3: CASTRQVNTEAFF; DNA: TGTGCCAGTACCCGACAGGTGAACACTGAAGCTTTCTTT
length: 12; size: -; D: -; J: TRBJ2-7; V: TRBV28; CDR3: CASSLISHAENF; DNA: TGTGCCAGCAGTTTAATAAGTCACGCCGAGAACTTC
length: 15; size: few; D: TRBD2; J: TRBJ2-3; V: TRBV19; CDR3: CASRTGREGTDTQYF; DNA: TGTGCCAGCCGCACGGGGAGGGAGGGCACAGATACGCAGTATTTT
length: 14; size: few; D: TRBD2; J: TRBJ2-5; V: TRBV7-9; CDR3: CASSFTSGQETQYF; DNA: TGTGCCAGCAGCTTCACTAGCGGCCAAGAGACCCAGTACTTC
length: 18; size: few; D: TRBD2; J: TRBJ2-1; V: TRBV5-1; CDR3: CASSLVPRTSGMIGEQFF; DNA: TGCGCCAGCAGCTTGGTCCCACGGACTAGCGGGATGATTGGTGAGCAGTTCTTC
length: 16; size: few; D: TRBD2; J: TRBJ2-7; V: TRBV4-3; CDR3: CASSQEFTSGRYEQYF; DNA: TGCGCCAGCAGCCAAGAGTTCACTAGCGGGAGGTACGAGCAGTACTTC
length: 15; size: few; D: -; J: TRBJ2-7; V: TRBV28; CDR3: CASSLSSLVVREQYF; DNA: TGTGCCAGCAGTTTATCTTCCCTTGTAGTTCGCGAGCAGTACTTC
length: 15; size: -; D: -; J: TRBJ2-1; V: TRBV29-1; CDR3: CSVDRLYEAYNEQFF; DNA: TGCAGCGTTGATAGGCTTTACGAGGCCTACAATGAGCAGTTCTTC
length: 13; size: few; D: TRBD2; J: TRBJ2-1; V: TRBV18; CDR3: CASSPGLAEEQFF; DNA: TGTGCCAGCTCACCGGGACTAGCGGAGGAGCAGTTCTTC
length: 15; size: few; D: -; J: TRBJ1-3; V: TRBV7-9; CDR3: CASSLVQISGNTIYF; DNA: TGTGCCAGCAGCTTAGTACAGATCTCTGGAAACACCATATATTTT
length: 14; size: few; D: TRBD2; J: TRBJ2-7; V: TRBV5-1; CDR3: CASSPRDYHYEQYF; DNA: TGCGCCAGCAGCCCCAGGGACTACCACTACGAGCAGTACTTC
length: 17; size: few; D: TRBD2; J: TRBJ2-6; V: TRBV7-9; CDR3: CASSAGDRFSGANVLTF; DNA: TGTGCCAGCAGCGCGGGGGACCGATTCTCTGGGGCCAACGTCCTGACTTTC
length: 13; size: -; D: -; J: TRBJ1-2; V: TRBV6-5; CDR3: CASSRTVNYGYTF; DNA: TGTGCCAGCAGTCGGACAGTTAACTATGGCTACACCTTC
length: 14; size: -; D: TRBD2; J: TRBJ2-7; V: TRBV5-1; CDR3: CASSLTSGMYEQYF; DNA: TGCGCCAGCAGCTTGACTAGCGGGATGTACGAGCAGTACTTC
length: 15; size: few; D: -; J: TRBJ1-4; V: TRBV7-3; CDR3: CASSILGGGVEKLFF; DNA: TGTGCCAGCAGCATCCTCGGCGGGGGGGTTGAAAAACTGTTTTTT
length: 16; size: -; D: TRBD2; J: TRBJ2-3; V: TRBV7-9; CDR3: CASSSGTSGTTDTQYF; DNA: TGTGCCAGCAGCTCCGGGACTAGCGGGACCACAGATACGCAGTATTTT
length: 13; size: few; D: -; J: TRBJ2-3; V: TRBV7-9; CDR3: CASSWTETDTQYF; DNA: TGTGCCAGCAGTTGGACAGAAACAGATACGCAGTATTTT
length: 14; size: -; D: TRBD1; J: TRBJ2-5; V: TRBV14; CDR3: CASSPGQGRETQYF; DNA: TGTGCCAGCAGCCCAGGACAGGGTCGGGAGACCCAGTACTTC
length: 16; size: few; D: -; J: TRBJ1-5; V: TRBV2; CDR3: CASMRFAVEGNQPQHF; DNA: TGTGCCAGCATGAGATTCGCGGTGGAGGGCAATCAGCCCCAGCATTTT
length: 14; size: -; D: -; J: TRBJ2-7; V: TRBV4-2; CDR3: CASSQESSNLEQYF; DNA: TGTGCCAGCAGCCAAGAGTCGTCTAACCTCGAGCAGTACTTC
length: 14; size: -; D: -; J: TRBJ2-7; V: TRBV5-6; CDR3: CASSLPGQSYEQYF; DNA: TGTGCCAGCAGCTTGCCCGGACAGTCCTACGAGCAGTACTTC